This T cell receptor beta chain was obtained from a study of T-cell reconstitution after alpha-beta-depleted transplantation in children (dated by TCRdb to about 2016). Notes on the research overall: Using TCR repertoire profiling, the study followed T-cell immune reconstitution in a quantitative way in children after TCRalphabeta/CD19-depleted allogeneic hematopoietic cell transplantation.

Worth noting for this clonotype: Its antigen is still unknown. No much larger clonotype is one base removed from it; base qualities were not supplied.

CDR1 SGHRS and CDR2 YFSETQ are derived from the germline V gene. Trimming at the junction amounts to 0 bases on V and 4 bases on J, and the germline ends lie 10 bases apart. The CDR3 sequence holds 14 residues, the cysteine and phenylalanine included. CDR3 DNA only is kept here, 42 bases in frame from base 1. To prepare the library, PCR was applied. The data were produced on an Illumina HiSeq 2500. Molecular barcoding was employed in the preparation of TCR libraries, with unique molecular identifiers being used to normalize TCRbeta repertoire quantification. The public reads were reprocessed in TCRdb via fastp at Q25 and MiXCR, keeping in-frame beta chains. Every CDR3 protein is listed once, alongside the most common genes and DNA of its rows. For this sample there are a few hundred thousand distinct CDR3 sequences; roughly a tenth appear just once. The ten largest make up 5.1% of the sample.

This TCR was recovered from a human donor who donated a stem cell graft to a child with SCID. Sequencing used PBMCs from the stem cell graft donor, obtained from the stem cell graft. The rearrangement joined TRBV5-1 to TRBJ1-1, with a tentative D gene TRBD1 over 6 matching bases. The sequenced DNA: TGCGCCAGCAGCTTGGCCGACAGGTGCACTGAAGCTTTCTTT. This translates into CASSLADRCTEAFF.